These 8 T cell receptor beta chains originate from one sample sequenced in a study of T cells in Graves' hyperthyroidism and ophthalmopathy. Amplification of TCR beta CDR3 regions was performed using RNA transcripts as template. The primer set for the first-round RT-PCR of the TCR CDR3 was HTBI. One entry per CDR3 protein results from TCRdb running MiXCR on the multiplex PCR reads. The sample holds about 840,000 distinct CDR3 sequences; roughly 40% are singletons and the top ten take 7% to 10%. The specimen was blood. These receptors all come from a man between 18 and 35 years old with Graves' hyperthyroidism.

This chain links TRBV7-9 with TRBJ1-2, with D unclear. The CDR3 consists of 15 residues. V dropped 5 bases and J dropped 3 bases, with 16 bases sitting between them. Germline lookup yields CDR1 SEHNR and CDR2 FQNEAQ (reference sequence). DNA for the CDR3: TGTGCCAGCAGCCGACCCGACAAGGGAGACTATGGCTACACCTTC. As protein: CASSRPDKGDYGYTF.

The sample holds many counts of this clonotype. The chain has TRBV29-1 and TRBJ1-5; D might be TRBD1 (5 bases). CDR3 length: 11 residues. Between the trimmed V and J ends, which lost 7 bases and 7 bases, there was a span of 11 bases. Germline CDR1 reads SQVTM; CDR2 reads ANQGSEA. CDR3 nucleotide sequence: TGCAGCGAATTCAGGGCCCAGCCCCAGCATTTT. Protein product: CSEFRAQPQHF.

This clonotype was seen many times. CDR3 residues: CASRLTRDEKLFF. In DNA, the CDR3 is TGTGCCAGCAGACTGACGCGGGATGAAAAACTGTTTTTT. The gene calls are TRBV2 and TRBJ1-4; no reliable D call. Germline assignment: CDR1 SNHLY and CDR2 FYNNEI. This CDR3 spans 13 amino acids. Trimming shortened V by 6 bases and J by 6 bases, and 11 bases separated the two germline ends.

At least ten counts were recorded for this clonotype. The chain links TRBV29-1 to TRBJ1-2; D not resolved. V lost 6 bases to trimming and J lost 3 bases, with 20 bases between them. The CDR3 has 15 residues. Germline assignment: CDR1 SQVTM and CDR2 ANQGSEA. CDR3 protein: CSVHQGPQMDYGYTF. The CDR3, as DNA: TGCAGCGTCCACCAAGGACCTCAAATGGACTATGGCTACACCTTC.

This clonotype was counted ten times or more. The chain links TRBV5-1 to TRBJ1-4; 11 bases align to TRBD1. Germline CDR1 SGHRS, CDR2 YFSETQ. The V gene end was trimmed by 4 bases and the J gene end by 7 bases; junction bases not matched to a gene: 3. The CDR3 is made up of 14 amino acids. The chain's CDR3 is CASSPGTGGEKLFF. The CDR3 DNA sequence: TGCGCCAGCAGCCCCGGGACAGGGGGTGAAAAACTGTTTTTT.

Note on this clonotype: Sequence at one end of the junction differs from germline and may be a read error. The chain is built from TRBV12-3 or TRBV12-4 and TRBJ1-1; D is uncertain. The CDR3 is 13 amino acids. CDR3 DNA sequence: TGTGCCAGCAGCTCCCCGCCGAACCCTGAAGCTTTCTTT. Translation: CASSSPPNPEAFF.

This clonotype has ten or more counts. Compared with germline, one end of the junction differs, possibly owing to a read error. The chain joins TRBV7-7 to TRBJ1-5; D may be TRBD1 (5 bases). Per germline, CDR1 SSHAT and CDR2 FNYEAQ (reference sequence). CDR3 length: 14 amino acids. CDR3 region: CASSLARAGQPQHF. CDR3 in DNA: TGTGCTAGCAGCTTAGCCAGGGCAGGCCAGCCCCAGCATTTT.

The rearrangement joins TRBV7-9 to TRBJ1-4, with TRBD1 identical over 9 bases. CDR1 is SEHNR and CDR2 is FQNEAQ in the germline V gene (reference sequence). This CDR3 has 15 residues. Trimming cost V 4 bases and J 8 bases; bases outside gene matches: 8. The CDR3 is CASSWGGQGDEKLFF. In nucleotides, the CDR3 is TGTGCCAGCAGCTGGGGGGGACAGGGAGACGAAAAACTGTTTTTT. The complete variable domain, with remaining parts taken from reference TRBV7-9 and TRBJ1-4, reads DTGVSQNPRHKITKRGQNVTFRCDPISEHNRLYWYRQTLGQGPEFLTYFQNEAQLEKSRLLSDRFSAERPKGSFSTLEIQRTEQGDSAMYLCASSWGGQGDEKLFFGSGTQLSVL.